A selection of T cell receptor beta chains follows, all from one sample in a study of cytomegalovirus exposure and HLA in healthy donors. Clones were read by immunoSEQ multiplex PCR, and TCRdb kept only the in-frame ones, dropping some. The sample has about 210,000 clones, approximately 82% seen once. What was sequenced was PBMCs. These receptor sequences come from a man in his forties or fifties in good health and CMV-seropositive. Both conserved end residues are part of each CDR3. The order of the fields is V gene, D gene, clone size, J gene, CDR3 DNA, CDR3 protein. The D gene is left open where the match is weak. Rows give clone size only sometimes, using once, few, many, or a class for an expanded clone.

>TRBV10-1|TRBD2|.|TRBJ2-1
TGCGCCAGCAGTGCGGGCTCCGGGACTAGCGCGACCCGCCAGTTCTTC
CASSAGSGTSATRQFF
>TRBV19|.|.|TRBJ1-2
TGTGCCACGCTTGGGGGCCTCTATGGCTACACCTTC
CATLGGLYGYTF
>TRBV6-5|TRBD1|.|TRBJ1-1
TGTGCCAGCACTCGAGAGGGACAGAGGGGTGAAGCTTTCTTT
CASTREGQRGEAFF
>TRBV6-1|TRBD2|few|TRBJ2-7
TGTGCCAGCAAAGTAGCGGGAGTTCTCTACGAGCAGTACTTC
CASKVAGVLYEQYF
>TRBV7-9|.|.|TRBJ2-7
TGTGCCAGCAGCTTAACCGGGATCCCGCCCTACGAGCAGTACTTC
CASSLTGIPPYEQYF
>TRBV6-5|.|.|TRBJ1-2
TGTGCCAGCAGTGAACGGCGGTACTATGGCTACACCTTC
CASSERRYYGYTF
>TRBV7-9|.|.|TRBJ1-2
TGTGCCAGCAGCTTAGATTGGAGTGGCTACACCTTC
CASSLDWSGYTF
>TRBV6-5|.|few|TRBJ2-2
TGTGCCAGCAGTACCGGGTCATCCGACACCGGGGAGCTGTTTTTT
CASSTGSSDTGELFF
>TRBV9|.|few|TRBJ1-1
TGTGCCAGCAGCGAGACCGGGACAAACACTGAAGCTTTCTTT
CASSETGTNTEAFF
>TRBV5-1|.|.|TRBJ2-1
TGCGCCAGCAGCTTGAGCGGCGCTGAGCAGTTCTTC
CASSLSGAEQFF
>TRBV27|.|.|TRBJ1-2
TGTGCCAGCAGTTTAGGGCAGGGAATTAACTATGGCTACACCTTC
CASSLGQGINYGYTF
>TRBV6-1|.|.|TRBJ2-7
TGTGCCAGCACCCCCGATAGGGGGTCGGACTACGAGCAGTACTTC
CASTPDRGSDYEQYF
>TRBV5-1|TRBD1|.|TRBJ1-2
TGCGCCAGCAGCCCGGACAGGGGGAACTATGGCTACACCTTC
CASSPDRGNYGYTF
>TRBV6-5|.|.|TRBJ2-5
TGTGCCAGCAGTTACGGACCGACAGCGTACCAAGAGACCCAGTACTTC
CASSYGPTAYQETQYF
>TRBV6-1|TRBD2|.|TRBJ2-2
TGTGCCAGCAGTGGTGAGACTAGCGGGAACGGCGGGGAGCTGTTTTTT
CASSGETSGNGGELFF
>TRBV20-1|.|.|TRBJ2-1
TGCAGTGCTAGGGGGGGCAATGAGCAGTTCTTC
CSARGGNEQFF
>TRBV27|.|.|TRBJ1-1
TGTGCCAGCAGTAACCGGGTTTCAAGGGGCAGGACTGAAGCTTTCTTT
CASSNRVSRGRTEAFF
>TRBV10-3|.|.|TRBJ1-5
TGTGCCTCTGCCCAGGGATTAAGCAATCAGCCCCAGCATTTT
CASAQGLSNQPQHF
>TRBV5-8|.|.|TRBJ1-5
TGTGCCAGCAGCGGCCGTTATCAGCCCCAGCATTTT
CASSGRYQPQHF
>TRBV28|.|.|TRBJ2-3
TGTGCCAGCAGTTCCTATAGCGGCACAGATACGCAGTATTTT
CASSSYSGTDTQYF
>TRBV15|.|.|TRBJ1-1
TGTGCCACCAGCAGAGACCTGCCGGGGAGGGGCACTGAAGCTTTCTTT
CATSRDLPGRGTEAFF
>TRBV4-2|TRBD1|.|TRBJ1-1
TGTGCCACCTCAAGTGGGGGACAGGGGGCGACTGAAGCTTTCTTT
CATSSGGQGATEAFF
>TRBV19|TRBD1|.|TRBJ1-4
TGTGCCAGTAGTCCCCGGACAGGGGTAAATGAAAAACTGTTTTTT
CASSPRTGVNEKLFF
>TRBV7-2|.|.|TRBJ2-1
TGTGCCAGCAGCTTGACGGGGGACTCCTACAATGAGCAGTTCTTC
CASSLTGDSYNEQFF
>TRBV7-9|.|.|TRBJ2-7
TGTGCCAGCAGCTTCAGGGTTGAGCAGTACTTC
CASSFRVEQYF
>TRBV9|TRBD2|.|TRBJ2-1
TGTGCCAGCAGCCTACTAGCGGGAGCCTCCCCTGAGCAGTTCTTC
CASSLLAGASPEQFF
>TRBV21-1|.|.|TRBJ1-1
TGTGCCAGCAGCCCCGACCCGGGGGGGAACACTGAAGCTTTCTTT
CASSPDPGGNTEAFF
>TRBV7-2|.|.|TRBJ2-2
TGTGCCAGCAGCTATCTCGGGGGTTACACTAACACCGGGGAGCTGTTTTTT
CASSYLGGYTNTGELFF
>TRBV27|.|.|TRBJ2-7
TGTGCCAGCAGACTCGGTGGCGGCTACGAGCAGTACTTC
CASRLGGGYEQYF
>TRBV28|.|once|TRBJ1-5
TGTGCCAGCAGCTTACAGGGCCAGCCCCAGCATTTT
CASSLQGQPQHF
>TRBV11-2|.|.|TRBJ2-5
TGTGCCAGCAGCTTCGCGGCTTGGGGGGGCGGCGAGACCCAGTACTTC
CASSFAAWGGGETQYF
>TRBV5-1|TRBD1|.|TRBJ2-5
TGCGCCAGCAGCATCCGACAGGGCCGCCGCCAAGAGACCCAGTACTTC
CASSIRQGRRQETQYF
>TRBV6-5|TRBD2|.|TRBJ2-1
TGTGCCAGCACAAGCGGGAGAGGCGACAATGAGCAGTTCTTC
CASTSGRGDNEQFF
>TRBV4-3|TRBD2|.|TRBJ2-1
TGCGCCAGCAGCCAAGATCGGACTAGGGTTAACAATGAGCAGTTCTTC
CASSQDRTRVNNEQFF
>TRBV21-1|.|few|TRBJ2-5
TGTGCCAGCAGCAGGGGACGGCGGGAATCCAGAGAGACCCAGTACTTC
CASSRGRRESRETQYF
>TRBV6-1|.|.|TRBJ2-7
TGTGCCAGTGCCCGGGACAATCACGAGCAGTACTTC
CASARDNHEQYF
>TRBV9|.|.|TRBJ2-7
TGTGCCAGCAGCGTAGGAGAGGGACTCGCGACGGGGGAGCAGTACTTC
CASSVGEGLATGEQYF
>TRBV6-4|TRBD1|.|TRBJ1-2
TGTGCCAGCAGTGCCGGGACAGGGAGTAGTTACACCTTC
CASSAGTGSSYTF
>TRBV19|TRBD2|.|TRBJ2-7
TGTGCCAGTAGTATAGTCGCAGCGGGAGGGTACGAGCAGTACTTC
CASSIVAAGGYEQYF
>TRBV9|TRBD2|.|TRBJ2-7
TGTGCCAGCACCCGGGGGGAGTTCTCCTACGAGCAGTACTTC
CASTRGEFSYEQYF
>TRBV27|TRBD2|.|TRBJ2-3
TGTGCCAGCAGTTTATATGGCGGGAGTACAGATACGCAGTATTTT
CASSLYGGSTDTQYF
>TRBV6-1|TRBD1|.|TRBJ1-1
TGTGCCAACACAGCAGGGGGCTGGAACACTGAAGCTTTCTTT
CANTAGGWNTEAFF
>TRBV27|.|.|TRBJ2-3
TGTGCCAGCAGTGCCCCAGGTTTCAGTTCCTCTACGCAGTATTTT
CASSAPGFSSSTQYF
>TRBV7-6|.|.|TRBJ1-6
TGTGCCAGCAGCTCGGACAATAGGAGTTCACCCCTCCACTTT
CASSSDNRSSPLHF
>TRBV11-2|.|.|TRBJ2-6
TGTGCCAGCAGCTTAGGAGTGTTTGGGGCCAACGTCCTGACTTTC
CASSLGVFGANVLTF
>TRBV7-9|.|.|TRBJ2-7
TGTTCCAGCAGCTCCACCGGGAGCTACGAGCAGTACTTC
CSSSSTGSYEQYF
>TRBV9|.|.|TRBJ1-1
TGTGCCAGCAGTACCGGGACATGGACTGAAGCTTTCTTT
CASSTGTWTEAFF
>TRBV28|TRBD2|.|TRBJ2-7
TGTGCCAGCACCCCCGAGGGGACTAGCGCTTCCTACGAGCAGTACTTC
CASTPEGTSASYEQYF
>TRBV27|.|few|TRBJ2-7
TGTGCCAGCAGTTTAGGGCAGGGGTTATACGAGCAGTACTTC
CASSLGQGLYEQYF
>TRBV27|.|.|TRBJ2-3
TGTGCCAGCAGTTCCCCTCCAGATACGCAGTATTTT
CASSSPPDTQYF
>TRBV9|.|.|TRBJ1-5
TGTGCCAGCACCCCTGGGAGCGGGGAGGATCAGCCCCAGCATTTT
CASTPGSGEDQPQHF
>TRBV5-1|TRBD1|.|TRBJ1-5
TGCGCCAGCAGCTTGGGGGACAGCAACAATCAGCCCCAGCATTTT
CASSLGDSNNQPQHF
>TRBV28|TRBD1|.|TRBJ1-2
TGTGCCACCGCGGGAGGGGGCGAGGTTGGCTACACCTTC
CATAGGGEVGYTF
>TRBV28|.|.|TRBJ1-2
TGTGCCAGCAGTTCGCAGGTGACCTATGGCTACACCTTC
CASSSQVTYGYTF
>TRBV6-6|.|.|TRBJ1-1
TGTGCCAGCAGTTACGGGGCAGCTGTCATGAACACTGAAGCTTTCTTT
CASSYGAAVMNTEAFF
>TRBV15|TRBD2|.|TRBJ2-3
TGTGCCACCACCCAGAGACTTAGCGGGAGGGCAGATACGCAGTATTTT
CATTQRLSGRADTQYF
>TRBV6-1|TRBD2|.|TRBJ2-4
TGTGCCAGCAGTCCTCCGGGAGGCAAAAACATTCAGTACTTC
CASSPPGGKNIQYF